The 17 T cell receptor beta chains listed next were all sequenced from one sample in a study of T cell repertoires in cytomegalovirus infection (dated by TCRdb to between 2018 and 2021). TCRdb records Illumina HiSeq 1500 as the sequencer. Through fastp at Q25 and MiXCR, TCRdb rebuilt clones from the public reads, retaining in-frame beta chains. Entries are consolidated by CDR3 protein sequence, retaining the most common genes and DNA. This sample has fewer than 250,000 distinct CDR3 sequences in its table, and over 20% of those were observed once. Together, the top ten hold 15% to 20% of the sample. The sequenced sample consisted of CD8+ T cells from PBMCs. Receptor source: a human donor in good health (CMV status not recorded). Some clones in this sample may be carry-over from other donors' samples.

This clonotype was counted ten times or more. The chain uses TRBV7-2 and TRBJ2-7, with TRBD2 identical over 8 bases. Trimming took 0 bases from V and 2 from J; bases not matched to a gene: 3. The CDR3 spans 15 residues. The germline CDR1 and CDR2 sequences are SGHTA and FQGNSA. The CDR3 DNA reads as TGTGCCAGCAGCTTAGCTGACGGGGGGGCCTACGAGCAGTACTTC. This sequence encodes CASSLADGGAYEQYF.

The rearrangement joins TRBV7-4 to TRBJ2-6, with D perhaps matching TRBD1 or TRBD2 (5 bases each). Germline V gene data show CDR1 as SGHVT and CDR2 as SQSDAQ. The CDR3 has 17 amino acids. The V gene lost 5 bases and the J gene lost 0 bases, with 14 bases spanning the gap. This CDR3 is CASSVGTAISGANVLTF. CDR3 sequence (DNA): TGTGCCAGCAGCGTAGGGACGGCCATCTCTGGGGCCAACGTCCTGACTTTC.

V usage is TRBV6-4 and J usage is TRBJ2-3; TRBD2 might be the D (6 bases). Germline V gives CDR1 MRHNA, CDR2 SNTAGT. V was clipped by 2 bases and J by 2 bases, with 8 bases between them. CDR3 size: 14 residues. CDR3 region: CASSDGGDTDTQYF. As DNA, the CDR3 is TGTGCCAGCAGTGACGGCGGGGACACAGATACGCAGTATTTT.

The gene calls are TRBV14 and TRBJ2-3, with D maybe TRBD2 (7 bases). With 1 base removed from V and 6 bases from J, the gap between germline ends came to 14 bases. The length of the CDR3 is 15 residues. Germline CDR1 reads SGHDN; CDR2 reads FVKESK. The CDR3 protein is CASSQAWTAGDTQYF. The CDR3 region has the DNA TGTGCCAGCAGCCAAGCTTGGACAGCGGGGGATACGCAGTATTTT. The full variable domain, rest sourced from reference TRBV14 and TRBJ2-3, is EAGVTQFPSHSVIEKGQTVTLRCDPISGHDNLYWYRRVMGKEIKFLLHFVKESKQDESGMPNNRFLAERTGGTYSTLKVQPAELEDSGVYFCASSQAWTAGDTQYFGPGTRLTVL.

This chain links TRBV6-2 or TRBV6-3 with TRBJ1-1; D is ambiguous. Trimming removed 6 bases from V and 1 base from J, with 12 bases in between. Germline CDR1 is MNHEY and CDR2 is SVGEGT. This CDR3 spans 14 amino acids. CDR3 sequence reads: CASSPLSANTEAFF. CDR3 nucleotide sequence: TGTGCCAGCAGCCCTCTTAGCGCGAACACTGAAGCTTTCTTT.

CDR3 in DNA: TGTGCCAGCAGCCTCGAGGGGGGGGGCCTACATGAGCAGTTCTTC. Translation: CASSLEGGGLHEQFF. The gene calls are TRBV7-6 and TRBJ2-1, with D maybe TRBD2 (7 bases). The ends were cut back, 5 bases at V and 8 bases at J, with 19 bases in the middle. This CDR3 comprises 15 residues. The germline V gene has CDR1 SGHVS and CDR2 FNYEAQ.

This clonotype was picked up many times. The chain joins TRBV7-6 to TRBJ2-7, with 9 bases aligning to TRBD2. The germline CDR1 and CDR2 sequences are SGHVS and FNYEAQ. Unmatched junction bases numbered 4, after V lost 5 bases and J lost 5 bases. The CDR3 consists of 13 residues. The CDR3 DNA is TGTGCCAGCAGCGAGGGACTAGCCAACGAGCAGTACTTC. Translating it yields CASSEGLANEQYF.

This clonotype has at least ten counts. The V call is TRBV20-1, the J call TRBJ2-7, with a possible D match to TRBD1 (6 bases). This CDR3 is built from 15 residues. Germline-derived CDR1 and CDR2 are DFQATT and SNEGSKA (reference sequence). Trimming removed 7 bases at V and 0 bases at J, with 19 bases between. CDR3 sequence (DNA): TGCAGTGGCGCTGGTACAGGGATTAACTCCTACGAGCAGTACTTC. Protein product: CSGAGTGINSYEQYF.

The chain uses TRBV12-3 or TRBV12-4 and TRBJ2-2; TRBD1 matches at 7 bases. The V gene end was trimmed by 5 bases and the J gene end by 5 bases; junction bases not matched to a gene: 8. The CDR3 runs 15 residues. The DNA of the CDR3 is TGTGCCAGCAGTGGTGACAGGGTTTTTACCGGGGAGCTGTTTTTT. Its translation is CASSGDRVFTGELFF.

This clonotype was seen only a few times. This chain connects TRBV7-6 to TRBJ2-7, with D tentatively TRBD2 (6 bases). V lost 0 bases to trimming and J lost 0 bases, with 12 bases between them. The germline CDR1 and CDR2 sequences are SGHVS and FNYEAQ. CDR3 size: 16 residues. CDR3 sequence reads: CASSLARDGDSYEQYF. The CDR3 DNA sequence: TGTGCCAGCAGCTTAGCGCGGGACGGGGACTCCTACGAGCAGTACTTC.

The rearrangement joins TRBV7-2 to TRBJ2-2; tentatively, D is TRBD2 (6 bases). The germline gives CDR1 SGHTA, CDR2 FQGNSA. V gave up 3 bases and J gave up 7 bases, with 12 bases separating them. The CDR3 covers 14 residues. In DNA, the CDR3 is TGTGCCAGCAGCTTTCCTCTAGCGAACGGGGAGCTGTTTTTT. This encodes CASSFPLANGELFF.

The chain is built from TRBV12-3 or TRBV12-4 and TRBJ1-1; D not certain. The V end lost 3 bases, the J end lost 1 base, and 18 bases lay between the germline ends. This CDR3 is 17 amino acids long. CDR3: CASSFLGRLKPNTEAFF. The CDR3 region has the DNA TGTGCCAGCAGTTTCTTGGGCAGATTAAAACCGAACACTGAAGCTTTCTTT.

As concerns this clonotype: Since the CDR3 does not end with the conserved phenylalanine or tryptophan, this likely comes from a read error. This sequence joins TRBV27 and TRBJ2-7, with D perhaps matching TRBD2 (6 bases). The CDR3 sequence is 14 residues long. Looked up from germline, CDR1 is MNHEY and CDR2 is SMNVEV (reference sequence). V was shortened by 5 bases and J by 1 base, with 12 bases between the two germline ends. CDR3 amino acids: CASSLRRGSYEQYS. The CDR3 bases are TGTGCCAGCAGTCTCAGGAGGGGATCCTACGAGCAGTACTCC.

This clonotype was seen ten or more times. This chain links TRBV12-3 or TRBV12-4 with TRBJ1-2; the D is unclear. V lost 3 bases and J lost 0, with 8 bases in between. This CDR3 has 14 residues. CDR3 in DNA: TGTGCCAGCAGTTTGCGGTTAGCTAACTATGGCTACACCTTC. It specifies CASSLRLANYGYTF.

As concerns this clonotype: Since a much larger clone is just one base distant, this may be a read error. This chain links TRBV6-1 with TRBJ2-4, with D unclear. Germline V gene lookup returns CDR1 MNHNS and CDR2 SASEGT. CDR3 length equals 15 residues. The CDR3 DNA is TGTGCCAGCAGTGAACGGAGTACCGAGTATTACATTCAGCACTTC. It codes for CASSERSTEYYIQHF.

Written as DNA, the CDR3 is TGTGCCAGCAGCCCTCGCCCTGCCGAGTTGGGAGGGCAGTTCTTC. Residues: CASSPRPAELGGQFF. The chain couples TRBV7-9 to TRBJ2-1; D possibly corresponds to TRBD2 (6 bases). The CDR3 loop spans 15 amino acids. V was pared by 5 bases and J by 12 bases, with 23 bases between. Germline V lookup: CDR1 SEHNR, CDR2 FQNEAQ (reference sequence).

This clonotype was detected only once. This chain uses TRBV28 with TRBJ2-2; D is perhaps TRBD2 (6 bases). Per the germline V gene, CDR1 is MDHEN and CDR2 is SYDVKM. The CDR3 is made up of 16 amino acids. Trimming shortened V by 4 bases and J by 1 base, and 13 bases separated the two germline ends. CDR3 in amino acids: CASSSRGTGNTGELFF. CDR3 sequence (DNA): TGTGCCAGCAGTTCCCGGGGGACGGGGAACACCGGGGAGCTGTTTTTT.